This T cell receptor beta chain is from a study of T cell repertoires in cytomegalovirus infection. Looking at the study overall: Evidence of both CMV infection and a matching HLA type came from public TCR beta signatures.

This CDR3 is built from 14 residues. Germline V gene data show CDR1 as SGHDT and CDR2 as YYEEEE. The J segment lost 7 bases and the V segment lost 3 bases, leaving 7 bases of the junction unmatched. This clonotype appeared a few times. Antigen specificity is unknown. Findings and caveats of the study: Public TCR beta family frequency separated CMV-and-HLA carriers, including in an independent cohort. Ex vivo, HLA-C-restricted CMV-specific TCR beta clonotypes prevailed over the rest of the response.

MiXCR, applied by TCRdb to the reads, yields one record per CDR3 protein. The sample yields fewer than 700,000 distinct CDR3 sequences, 20% to 25% seen once. This TCR came from a human donor in good health (CMV status not recorded). Some clones in this sample may be carry-over from other donors' samples. The V gene is TRBV5-6, the J gene TRBJ2-7, with 10 bases identical to TRBD2. Sequenced: CD8+ T cells from PBMCs. The CDR3 here is CASSSSGLAREQYV. The DNA for the CDR3 is TGTGCCAGCAGCTCTTCGGGACTAGCGCGGGAGCAGTACGTC.